This TCR beta chain was captured by sequencing in a study of blood T cells in healthy people across ages. Using a J-beta primer mix together with a sample-barcoded 5' primer, a second PCR was run for about 6 to 12 cycles. TCRdb used MiXCR to reprocess the 5' RACE reads, holding one entry per CDR3 protein. The sample includes around 1,900,000 distinct CDR3 sequences, roughly two fifths seen only once; the top ten take approximately 22%. Germline V CDR1 and CDR2: SNHLY, FYNNEI. CDR3 length: 13 amino acids. On this clonotype: Its ends do not fully match the called genes, so a read error is possible.

The clonotype was recovered from a human donor in good health. Sample: blood. V and J are TRBV2 and TRBJ2-7, with D hard to call. The CDR3: CVSSVAGSYEQYF. Written as DNA, the CDR3 is TGTGTCAGCAGTGTTGCAGGCTCCTACGAGCAGTACTTC.